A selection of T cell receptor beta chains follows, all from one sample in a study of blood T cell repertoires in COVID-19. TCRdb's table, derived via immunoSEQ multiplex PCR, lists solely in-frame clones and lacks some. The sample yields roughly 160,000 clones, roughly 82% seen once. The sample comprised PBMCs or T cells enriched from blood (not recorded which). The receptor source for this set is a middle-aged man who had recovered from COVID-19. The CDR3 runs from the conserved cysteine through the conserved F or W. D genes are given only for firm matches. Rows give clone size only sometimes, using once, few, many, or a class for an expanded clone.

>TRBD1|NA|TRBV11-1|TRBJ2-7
TGTGCCAGCAGCTTTGGGGACAGAAGTTCCGAGCAGTACTTC
CASSFGDRSSEQYF
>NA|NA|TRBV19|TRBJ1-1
TGTGCCAGTAGCGATAGGGTCGGACAGATGAACACTGAAGCTTTCTTT
CASSDRVGQMNTEAFF
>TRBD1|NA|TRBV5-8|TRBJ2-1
TGTGCCAGCAGCAACGGACAGGGGGATGAGCAGTTCTTC
CASSNGQGDEQFF
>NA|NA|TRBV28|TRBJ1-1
TGTGCCAGCGGAAACCTAGGCGTGAACACTGAAGCTTTCTTT
CASGNLGVNTEAFF
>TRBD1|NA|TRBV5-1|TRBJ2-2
TGCGCCAGCAGCATACGTCCCGGGACAGGGAACGGGGAGCTGTTTTTT
CASSIRPGTGNGELFF
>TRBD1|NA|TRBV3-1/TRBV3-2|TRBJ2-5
TGTGCCAGCAGCCAGGACAGGCACCAAGAGACCCAGTACTTC
CASSQDRHQETQYF
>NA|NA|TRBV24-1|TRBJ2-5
TGTGCCACCAGTGATCGCAGCAGGCCAGGGGAGACCCAGTACTTC
CATSDRSRPGETQYF
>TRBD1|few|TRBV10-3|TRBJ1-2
TGTGCCATCAGTGAAGCGGACAGGGGGCGGGATGGCTACACCTTC
CAISEADRGRDGYTF
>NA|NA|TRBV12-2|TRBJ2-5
TGTGCAAGTCGCTTAGTTCGTGAGACCCAGTACTTC
CASRLVRETQYF
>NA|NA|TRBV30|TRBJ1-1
TGTGCCTGGAGTACTGGGAGAACTGAAGCTTTCTTT
CAWSTGRTEAFF
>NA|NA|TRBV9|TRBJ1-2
TGTGCCAGCAGCGTAGGACAGGCCAAGGGCAATGGCTACACCTTC
CASSVGQAKGNGYTF
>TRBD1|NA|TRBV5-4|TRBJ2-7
TGTGCCAGCAGCTCGACAGGGATTTCTTACGAGCAGTACTTC
CASSSTGISYEQYF
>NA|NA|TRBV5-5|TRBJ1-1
TGTGCCAGCAGTCGGCCCTCGGGGACTGAAGCTTTCTTT
CASSRPSGTEAFF
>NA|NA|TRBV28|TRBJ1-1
TGTGCCAGCAGTTCACGCCCACCCGGGAACACTGAAGCTTTCTTT
CASSSRPPGNTEAFF
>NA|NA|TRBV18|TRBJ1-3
TGTGCCAGCTCACCGGGGAGTTCTGGAAACACCATATATTTT
CASSPGSSGNTIYF
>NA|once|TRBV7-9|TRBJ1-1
TGTGCCAGCAGCTTAGTTGGGGCCTTTGAGGCTTTCTTT
CASSLVGAFEAFF
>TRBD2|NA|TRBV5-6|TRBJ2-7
TGTGCCAGCACCGGACTAGCGGGCTCCTACGAGCAGTACTTC
CASTGLAGSYEQYF
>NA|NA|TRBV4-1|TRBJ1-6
TGCGCCAGCAGCCAAGCGGAGGAACCCAATTCACCCCTCCACTTT
CASSQAEEPNSPLHF
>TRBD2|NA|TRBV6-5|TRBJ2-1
TGTGCCAGCAGTTCCCCGGGGAGCGGGAGTTTGGATGAGCAGTTCTTC
CASSSPGSGSLDEQFF
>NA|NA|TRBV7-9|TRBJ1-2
TGTGCCAGCAGCTTAGGGCAGTTCTATGGCTACACCTTC
CASSLGQFYGYTF
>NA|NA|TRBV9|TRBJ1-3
TGTGCCAGCAGCGTAACCAGGAATGGAAACACCATATATTTT
CASSVTRNGNTIYF
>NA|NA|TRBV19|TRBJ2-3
TGTGCCAGTAGCCCCGCCGGGGGGCCTAGCACAGATACGCAGTATTTT
CASSPAGGPSTDTQYF
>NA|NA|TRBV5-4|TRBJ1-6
TGTGCCAGCAGCCGGGGGGGGACATACAATTCACCCCTCCACTTT
CASSRGGTYNSPLHF
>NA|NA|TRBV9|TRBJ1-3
TGTGCCAGCAGCGTAGGTTCTGGTTACGAGGGAAACACCATATATTTT
CASSVGSGYEGNTIYF
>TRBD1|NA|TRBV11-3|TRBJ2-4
TGTGCCAGCAGCTCTAGAGACAGGGTGGACAAAAACATTCAGTACTTC
CASSSRDRVDKNIQYF
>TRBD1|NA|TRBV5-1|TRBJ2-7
TGCGCCAGCAGCTTGGCGACAGGGACCGGGGCCGAGCAGTACTTC
CASSLATGTGAEQYF
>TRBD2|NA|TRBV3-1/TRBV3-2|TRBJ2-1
TGTGCCAGCAGCCAGACTAGCGGGGCGAATGAGCAGTTCTTC
CASSQTSGANEQFF
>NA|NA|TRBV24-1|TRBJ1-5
TGTGCCACCAGTGATTTGGAGGCCTCGAGGAGCAATCAGCCCCAGCATTTT
CATSDLEASRSNQPQHF
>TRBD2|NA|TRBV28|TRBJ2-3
TGTGCCAGCAGTCTCCCGGGACTAGCGGGAGGAGCGCAGTATTTT
CASSLPGLAGGAQYF
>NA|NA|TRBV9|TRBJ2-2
TGTGCCAGTAGGCCAGGGGAGAACACCGGGGAGCTGTTTTTT
CASRPGENTGELFF
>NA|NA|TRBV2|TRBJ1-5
TGTGCCAGTAGTAACGGGGAGGATCAGCCCCAGCATTTT
CASSNGEDQPQHF
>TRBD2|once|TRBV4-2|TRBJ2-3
TGTGCCAGCAGCCCCCAGGGACTAGCGGGGGCCACAGATACGCAGTATTTT
CASSPQGLAGATDTQYF
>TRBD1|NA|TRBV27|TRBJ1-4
TGTGCCAGCAGTTTTAACAGGGGGCTGGAAAAACTGTTTTTT
CASSFNRGLEKLFF
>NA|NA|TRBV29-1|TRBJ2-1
TGCAGCGTTGAAGATAGCAGGGACAATGAGCAGTTCTTC
CSVEDSRDNEQFF
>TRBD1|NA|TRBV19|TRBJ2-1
TGTGCCAGTAGTCCTACAGGGGGCGTGTGGAATGAGCAGTTCTTC
CASSPTGGVWNEQFF
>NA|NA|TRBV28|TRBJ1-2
TGTGCCAGCAGTTTCTCCGGGGAGTATTTAGGCTATGGCTACACCTTC
CASSFSGEYLGYGYTF
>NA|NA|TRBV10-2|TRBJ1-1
TGCGCCAGCTATATTACAGGGAACACTGAAGCTTTCTTT
CASYITGNTEAFF
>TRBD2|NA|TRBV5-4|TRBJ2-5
TGTGCCAGCAGCCGAGCGGGGGAGTACCAAGAGACCCAGTACTTC
CASSRAGEYQETQYF
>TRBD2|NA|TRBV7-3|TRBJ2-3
TGTGCCAGCAGCTTGGGGGGGTTAATAGATACGCAGTATTTT
CASSLGGLIDTQYF
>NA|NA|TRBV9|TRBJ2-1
TGTGCCAGCAGCGTATCGGGGGATCCCTCGTACAATGAGCAGTTCTTC
CASSVSGDPSYNEQFF
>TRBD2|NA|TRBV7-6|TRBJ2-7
TGTGCCAGCAGCCTCGGGACTAGCGGGGGTTCCTACGAGCAGTACTTC
CASSLGTSGGSYEQYF
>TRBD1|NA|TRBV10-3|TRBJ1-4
TGTGCCGCGGGACAGGGGAATAATGAAAAACTGTTTTTT
CAAGQGNNEKLFF
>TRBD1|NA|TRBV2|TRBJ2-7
TGTGCCAGCAGGGGGACAGGGGGCTCCGAGCAGTACTTC
CASRGTGGSEQYF
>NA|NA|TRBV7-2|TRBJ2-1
TGTGCCAGCAGCTCGACTAGTGTGGGTGAGCAGTTCTTC
CASSSTSVGEQFF